The sequence of this TCR beta chain was determined in a study of cytomegalovirus exposure and HLA in healthy donors. The wider study: Genotyping of 398 donors showed that over 80% belonged to the Caucasian-associated ancestry cluster. Study-level points and caveats: Per a prior analysis, the majority of TCR beta V segments were productive roughly 87% or roughly 30% of the time. TCR beta chain V- and J-gene trimming was linked, in a later analysis, to a missense variant in DCLRE1C.

Samples came from healthy bone marrow donors. This clone was counted a few times. Its antigen remains unknown. The germline gives CDR1 MNHNS, CDR2 SASEGT. This CDR3 region has 11 residues. Trimming removed 8 bases from V and 0 bases from J, with 3 bases in between. PCR was performed using 60 Vbeta and 13 Jbeta primers. TCRdb keeps only in-frame clones here, not all; method: immunoSEQ multiplex PCR. The sample comprises 200,000 to 250,000 clones, 82% of which are singletons, and over 0.5% rests with the top ten. Sequences were obtained from PBMCs. The chain carries TRBV6-1 and TRBJ2-3; no clear D gene. This receptor was identified in a woman aged 40 to 50 in good health and CMV-seronegative. Here the CDR3 reads CASYSTDTQYF. In DNA form, the CDR3 reads TGTGCCAGCTATAGCACAGATACGCAGTATTTT.